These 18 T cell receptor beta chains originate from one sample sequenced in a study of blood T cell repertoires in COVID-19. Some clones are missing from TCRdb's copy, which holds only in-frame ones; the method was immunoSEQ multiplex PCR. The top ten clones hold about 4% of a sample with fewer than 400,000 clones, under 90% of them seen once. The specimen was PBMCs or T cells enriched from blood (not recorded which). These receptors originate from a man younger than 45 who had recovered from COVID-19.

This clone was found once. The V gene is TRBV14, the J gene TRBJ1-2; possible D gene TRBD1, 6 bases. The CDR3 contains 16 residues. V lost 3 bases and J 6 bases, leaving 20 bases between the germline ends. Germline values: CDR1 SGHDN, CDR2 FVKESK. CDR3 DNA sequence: TGTGCCAGCAGCCACCTACAGGGACGTGGATCCGATGGCTACACCTTC. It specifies CASSHLQGRGSDGYTF.

The CDR3 DNA follows: TGTGCCAGCAGCCCAGGACAGGGTAGATATGGCTACACCTTC. Its protein product is CASSPGQGRYGYTF. The V gene is TRBV5-6, the J gene TRBJ1-2, with TRBD1 matching 8 bases. The CDR3 runs 14 residues. J was trimmed by 5 bases and V by 4 bases; bases with no gene match: 7. The germline V gene encodes CDR1 SGHDT and CDR2 YYEEEE.

The CDR3 reads CASSFEGAWGANVLTF. The CDR3 nucleotides are TGTGCCAGCAGTTTTGAAGGGGCCTGGGGGGCCAACGTCCTGACTTTC. This chain links TRBV28 with TRBJ2-6; D possibly corresponds to TRBD1 (5 bases). V was cut by 3 bases and J by 4 bases, with 13 bases left in between. The CDR3 sequence is 16 residues long. Germline CDR1 is MDHEN and CDR2 is SYDVKM.

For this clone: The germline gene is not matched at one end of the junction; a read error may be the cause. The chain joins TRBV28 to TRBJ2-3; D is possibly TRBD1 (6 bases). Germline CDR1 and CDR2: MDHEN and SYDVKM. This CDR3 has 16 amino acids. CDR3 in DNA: TGTGTCAGCAGTTTTGATTGGGGGCTTGGCACAGATACGCAGTATTTT. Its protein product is CVSSFDWGLGTDTQYF.

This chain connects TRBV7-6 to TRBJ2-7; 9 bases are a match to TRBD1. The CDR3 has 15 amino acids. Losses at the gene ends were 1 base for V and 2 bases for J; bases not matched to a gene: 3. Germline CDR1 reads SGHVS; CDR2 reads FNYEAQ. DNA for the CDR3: TGTGCCAGCAGCTTAGGGGGGACAGGGCCCTACGAGCAGTACTTC. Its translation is CASSLGGTGPYEQYF.

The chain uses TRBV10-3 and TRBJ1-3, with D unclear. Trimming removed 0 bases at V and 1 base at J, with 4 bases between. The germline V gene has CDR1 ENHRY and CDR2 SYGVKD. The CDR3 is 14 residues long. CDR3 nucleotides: TGTGCCATCAGTGAGTCACAGTCTGGAAACACCATATATTTT. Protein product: CAISESQSGNTIYF.

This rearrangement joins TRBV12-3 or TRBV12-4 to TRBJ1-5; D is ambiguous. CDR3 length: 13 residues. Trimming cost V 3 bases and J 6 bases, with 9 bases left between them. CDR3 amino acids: CASSLGRSQPQHF. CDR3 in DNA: TGTGCCAGCAGTTTGGGTAGGAGTCAGCCCCAGCATTTT.

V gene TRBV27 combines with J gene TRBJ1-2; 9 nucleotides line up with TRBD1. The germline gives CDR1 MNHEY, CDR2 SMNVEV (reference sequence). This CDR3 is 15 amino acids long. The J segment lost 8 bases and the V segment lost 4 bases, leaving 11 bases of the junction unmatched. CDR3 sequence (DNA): TGTGCCAGCAGTTCACACGGGACAGGGAAAAGCGGCTACACCTTC. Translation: CASSSHGTGKSGYTF.

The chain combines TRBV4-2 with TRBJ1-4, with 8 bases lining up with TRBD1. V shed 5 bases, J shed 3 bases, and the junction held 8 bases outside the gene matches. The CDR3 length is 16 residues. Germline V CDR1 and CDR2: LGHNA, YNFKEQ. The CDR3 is CASSSGGSGPNEKLFF. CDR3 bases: TGTGCCAGCAGCTCAGGGGGCTCGGGTCCTAATGAAAAACTGTTTTTT.

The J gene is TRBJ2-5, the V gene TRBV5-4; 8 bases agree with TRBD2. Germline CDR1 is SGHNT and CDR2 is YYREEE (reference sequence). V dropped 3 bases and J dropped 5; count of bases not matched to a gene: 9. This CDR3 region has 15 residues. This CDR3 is CASSSGGGSRETQYF. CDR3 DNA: TGTGCCAGCAGCTCCGGGGGGGGGAGCCGGGAGACCCAGTACTTC.

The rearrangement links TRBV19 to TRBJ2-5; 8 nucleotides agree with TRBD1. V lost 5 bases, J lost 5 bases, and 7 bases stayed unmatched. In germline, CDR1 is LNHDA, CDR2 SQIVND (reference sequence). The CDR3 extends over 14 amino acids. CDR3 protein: CASSLQGALETQYF. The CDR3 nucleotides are TGTGCCAGTAGTTTGCAGGGGGCCTTGGAGACCCAGTACTTC.

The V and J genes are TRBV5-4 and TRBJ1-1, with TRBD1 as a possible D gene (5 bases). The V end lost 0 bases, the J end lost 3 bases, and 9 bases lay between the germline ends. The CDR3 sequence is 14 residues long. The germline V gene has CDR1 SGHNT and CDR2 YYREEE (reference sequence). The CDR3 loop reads CASSLAGSDTEAFF. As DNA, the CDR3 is TGTGCCAGCAGCTTGGCAGGGTCTGACACTGAAGCTTTCTTT. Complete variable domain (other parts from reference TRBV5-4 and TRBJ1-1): ETGVTQSPTHLIKTRGQQVTLRCSSQSGHNTVSWYQQALGQGPQFIFQYYREEENGRGNFPPRFSGLQFPNYSSELNVNALELDDSALYLCASSLAGSDTEAFFGQGTRLTVV.

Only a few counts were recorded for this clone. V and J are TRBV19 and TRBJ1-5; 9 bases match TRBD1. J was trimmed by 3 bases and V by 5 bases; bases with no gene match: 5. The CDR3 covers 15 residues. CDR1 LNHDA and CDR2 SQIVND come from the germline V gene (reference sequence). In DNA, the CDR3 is TGTGCCAGTAGTTCAGACAGGGGGTACAATCAGCCCCAGCATTTT. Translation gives CASSSDRGYNQPQHF. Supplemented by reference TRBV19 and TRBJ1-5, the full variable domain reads DGGITQSPKYLFRKEGQNVTLSCEQNLNHDAMYWYRQDPGQGLRLIYYSQIVNDFQKGDIAEGYSVSREKKESFPLTVTSAQKNPTAFYLCASSSDRGYNQPQHFGDGTRLSIL.

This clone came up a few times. CDR3 DNA: TGTGCCAGCAGTGACCGGAGCGACTCCTACGAGCAGTACTTC. It encodes CASSDRSDSYEQYF. The rearrangement joins TRBV6-1 to TRBJ2-7, with D uncertain. From germline, CDR1 is MNHNS and CDR2 SASEGT. The CDR3 extends over 14 amino acids. V was pared by 3 bases and J by 0 bases, with 9 bases between.

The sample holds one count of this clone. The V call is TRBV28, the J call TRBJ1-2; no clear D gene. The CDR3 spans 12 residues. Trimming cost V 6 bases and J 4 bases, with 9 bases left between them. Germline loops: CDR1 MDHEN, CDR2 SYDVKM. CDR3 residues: CASRGRPYGYTF. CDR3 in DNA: TGTGCCAGCAGGGGGAGACCCTATGGCTACACCTTC.

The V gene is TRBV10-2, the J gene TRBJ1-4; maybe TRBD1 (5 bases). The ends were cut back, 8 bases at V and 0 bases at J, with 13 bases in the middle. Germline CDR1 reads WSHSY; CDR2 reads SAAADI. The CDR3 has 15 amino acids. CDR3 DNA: TGCGCCAGCCGTCTGACAGAATCAACTAATGAAAAACTGTTTTTT. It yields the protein CASRLTESTNEKLFF.

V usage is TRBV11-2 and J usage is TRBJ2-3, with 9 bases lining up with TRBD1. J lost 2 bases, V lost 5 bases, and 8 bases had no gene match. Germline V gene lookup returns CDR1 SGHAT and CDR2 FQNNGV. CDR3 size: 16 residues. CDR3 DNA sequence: TGTGCCAGCAGCCCCCCCGGGACAGGGCCCACAGATACGCAGTATTTT. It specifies CASSPPGTGPTDTQYF.

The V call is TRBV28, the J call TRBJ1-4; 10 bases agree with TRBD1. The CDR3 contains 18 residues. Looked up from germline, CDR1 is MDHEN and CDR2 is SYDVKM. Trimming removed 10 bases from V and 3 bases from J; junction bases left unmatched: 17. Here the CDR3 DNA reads TGTGCCACCTCAGTTTTAAGGTGGGACAGGGGAGCTAATGAAAAACTGTTTTTT. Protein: CATSVLRWDRGANEKLFF.